The clone carrying this TCR beta chain has ten or more counts. Its target is not known. This record comes from a study of breast tumors, draining lymph nodes, adjacent tissues. Study-wide results and caveats: Most tumor T cells seemingly derive from lymph node, then expand in tumor. Luminal-like breast cancer showed significantly higher tumor–nontumor repertoire similarity than basal-like. Tumor TCR diversity was below lymph nodes but above nontumor tissue. That most tumor T cells come from lymph nodes remained unproven.

Breast cancer patients provided tissue from their axillary draining lymph nodes. CDR3 length equals 14 residues. Unmatched junction bases numbered 11, after V lost 6 bases and J lost 7 bases. CDR1 and CDR2 (germline): DFQATT, SNEGSKA (reference sequence). TCRdb re-called the multiplex PCR reads through MiXCR, storing one row per CDR3 protein. The sample lists under 150,000 distinct CDR3 sequences; around 20% were seen once. This sequence originates from a female donor with breast cancer. Some clones in this sample may be carry-over from other donors' samples. The rearrangement uses TRBV20-1 and TRBJ2-1, with 8 bases identical to TRBD1. Sequenced: axillary lymph node tissue. The CDR3 loop reads CSAIPGQGANEQFF. CDR3 DNA sequence: TGCAGTGCCATCCCCGGGCAGGGGGCAAATGAGCAGTTCTTC.